One T cell receptor beta chain is described in this entry. The data were taken from a study of blood T cell repertoires in COVID-19. Looking at the study overall: The United States, Italy and Spain were the sources of the acute and convalescent COVID-19 samples.

Germline V CDR1 and CDR2: MNHNS, SASEGT. CDR3 length: 16 amino acids. The ends lost 2 bases at V and 2 bases at J; junction bases unmatched: 5. Libraries were prepared by immunoSEQ multiplex PCR; TCRdb keeps only in-frame clonotypes and omits some of them. The sample includes more than 200,000 clones, 70% to 90% of them seen just once. The TCR originated in a woman aged 40 to 50 who had recovered from COVID-19. The sample consisted of peripheral blood. J is TRBJ2-3 and V is TRBV6-1; TRBD2 matches at 9 bases. Here the CDR3 DNA reads TGTGCCAGCAGTGAATTTAAGCGGGGGGTCACAGATACGCAGTATTTT. It translates to CASSEFKRGVTDTQYF.